The rows below give T cell receptor beta chains drawn from one sample of a study of T cells in Graves' hyperthyroidism and ophthalmopathy. TCRdb used MiXCR to reprocess the multiplex PCR reads, holding one entry per CDR3 protein. This table holds 500,000 to 600,000 distinct CDR3 sequences, about 45% found once. The sample taken for sequencing was peripheral blood or thyroid tissue (not recorded which). These TCRs come from a woman aged 18-29 years with Graves' hyperthyroidism. Each CDR3 is given with its conserved first and last residue. D genes are given only for firm matches. Expanded clones are given a class, and other clones once, few, many or no size at all.

V: TRBV10-3; J: TRBJ1-1; size: many; D: -; DNA: TGTGCCATCGGCAGGGGACAGAACACTGAAGCTTTCTTT; CDR3: CAIGRGQNTEAFF
V: TRBV5-8; J: TRBJ1-2; size: many; D: -; DNA: TGTGCCAGCAGCAACAGCGGGAGCGGGTACTATGGCTACACCTTC; CDR3: CASSNSGSGYYGYTF
V: TRBV12-3/TRBV12-4; J: TRBJ2-2; size: many; D: -; DNA: TGTGCCAGCAGTTCTTGGGGAGAAGTCGGTGGCACCGGGGAGCTGTTTTTT; CDR3: CASSSWGEVGGTGELFF
V: TRBV2; J: TRBJ2-2; size: many; D: -; DNA: TGTGCCAGCAGTCGGGACTTACTTACCGGGGAGCTGTTTTTT; CDR3: CASSRDLLTGELFF
V: TRBV13; J: TRBJ1-2; size: -; D: -; DNA: TGTGCCAGCCGCCGCTATAACTATGGCTACACCTTC; CDR3: CASRRYNYGYTF
V: TRBV6-5; J: TRBJ1-1; size: -; D: -; DNA: TGTGCCAGCAGTTACTCTGCGACTTCCGGAGGGGTGAATACTGAAGCTTTCTTT; CDR3: CASSYSATSGGVNTEAFF
V: TRBV24-1; J: TRBJ2-5; size: many; D: TRBD1; DNA: TGTGCCACCAGAGCCCCGGACAGGGAAGAGACCCAGTACTTC; CDR3: CATRAPDREETQYF
V: TRBV6-5; J: TRBJ2-3; size: -; D: TRBD1; DNA: TGTGCCAGCAGTAGGACAGGGGGCACAGATACGCAGTATTTT; CDR3: CASSRTGGTDTQYF
V: TRBV7-2; J: TRBJ2-1; size: -; D: -; DNA: TGTGCCAGCAGCCTGCCTCCATGGCGGTTAAGCTCCTACAATGAGCAGTTCTTC; CDR3: CASSLPPWRLSSYNEQFF
V: TRBV14; J: TRBJ2-7; size: -; D: TRBD2; DNA: TGTGCCAGCAGCCGAGTTAAGCGACTAGCGTCATACGAGCAGTACTTC; CDR3: CASSRVKRLASYEQYF
V: TRBV7-3; J: TRBJ1-3; size: -; D: -; DNA: TGTGCCAGCAGCCCAGGGAAAACTGGAAACACCATATATTTT; CDR3: CASSPGKTGNTIYF
V: TRBV7-6; J: TRBJ2-7; size: many; D: -; DNA: TGTGCCAGCAGCTTTGGGATGTCCTACGAGCAGTACTTC; CDR3: CASSFGMSYEQYF
V: TRBV12-3/TRBV12-4; J: TRBJ1-5; size: -; D: TRBD1; DNA: TGTGCCAGCAGTAAGGACAGGTCCCAGCCCCAGCATTTT; CDR3: CASSKDRSQPQHF
V: TRBV7-9; J: TRBJ2-5; size: many; D: -; DNA: TGTGCCAGCAGCTTTGGACTGGGGCAAGAGACCCAGTACTTC; CDR3: CASSFGLGQETQYF
V: TRBV7-9; J: TRBJ1-2; size: many; D: -; DNA: TGTGCCAGCAGCGAGTTTGAGGGGGACTATGGCTACACCTTC; CDR3: CASSEFEGDYGYTF
V: TRBV6-5; J: TRBJ1-1; size: many; D: -; DNA: TGTGCCAGCACCTACGGGCAGGGCACTGAAGCTTTCTTT; CDR3: CASTYGQGTEAFF
V: TRBV20-1; J: TRBJ2-1; size: -; D: TRBD2; DNA: TGCAGTGCTTCGAGCGGGAGCAAGAATGAGCAGTTCTTC; CDR3: CSASSGSKNEQFF
V: TRBV28; J: TRBJ1-5; size: -; D: -; DNA: TGTGCCAGCAGTTTATTAAAACGGGGCAATCAGCCCCAGCATTTT; CDR3: CASSLLKRGNQPQHF
V: TRBV6-5; J: TRBJ1-1; size: many; D: -; DNA: TGTGCCAGCAGTTACGGGGCAGTCCTGTATACCACTGAAGCTTTCTTT; CDR3: CASSYGAVLYTTEAFF
V: TRBV11-2; J: TRBJ2-1; size: -; D: -; DNA: TGTGCCAGCAGGGGGGAGTACAATGAGCAGTTCTTC; CDR3: CASRGEYNEQFF
V: TRBV5-1; J: TRBJ2-7; size: many; D: -; DNA: TGCGCCAGCAGCTGGGACAACTCCTACGAGCAGTACTTC; CDR3: CASSWDNSYEQYF
V: TRBV29-1; J: TRBJ1-1; size: -; D: -; DNA: TGCAGCATGGTAACAAGAGAAGCTTTCTTT; CDR3: CSMVTREAFF
V: TRBV25-1; J: TRBJ1-2; size: -; D: -; DNA: TGTGCCAGCAGTGCTAGAGATCCGGCCGGGGGCTACTATGGCTACACCTTC; CDR3: CASSARDPAGGYYGYTF
V: TRBV29-1; J: TRBJ2-3; size: -; D: -; DNA: TGCAGCGTTGAAGACAGGGACAACGGGGCCACAGATACGCAGTATTTT; CDR3: CSVEDRDNGATDTQYF
V: TRBV2; J: TRBJ1-6; size: -; D: -; DNA: TGTGCCAGCAAGCCCTTGGGATCCCTCCACTTT; CDR3: CASKPLGSLHF
V: TRBV4-1; J: TRBJ1-1; size: many; D: -; DNA: TGCGCCAGCAGCCAAGAGAGGCGGAACACTGAAGCTTTCTTT; CDR3: CASSQERRNTEAFF
V: TRBV7-9; J: TRBJ2-7; size: -; D: -; DNA: TGTGCCAGCACACAAGGGTCGGAGCAGGAATCGGACTTC; CDR3: CASTQGSEQESDF
V: TRBV24-1; J: TRBJ2-1; size: few; D: -; DNA: TGTGCCACCAGTGAGGCGGGGTACTCCTACAATGAGCAGTTCTTC; CDR3: CATSEAGYSYNEQFF
V: TRBV7-2; J: TRBJ2-7; size: many; D: -; DNA: TGTGCCAGCAGCTCGCTGACAGGATACTCCTACGAGCAGTACTTC; CDR3: CASSSLTGYSYEQYF
V: TRBV2; J: TRBJ1-3; size: -; D: -; DNA: TGTGCCAGCCATAGCGGGAGAAGCACCATATATTTT; CDR3: CASHSGRSTIYF
V: TRBV7-9; J: TRBJ1-2; size: once; D: TRBD1; DNA: TGTGCCAGCAGCTTAGATCCGGGACAGACTGGCTACACCTTC; CDR3: CASSLDPGQTGYTF
V: TRBV19; J: TRBJ1-5; size: many; D: TRBD1; DNA: TGTGCCAGTAGGAGTAGACAGGGGGCTGTTCAGCCCCAGCATTTT; CDR3: CASRSRQGAVQPQHF
V: TRBV11-2; J: TRBJ2-2; size: many; D: -; DNA: TGTGCCAGCAGCTTATCCGGGGCCTACACCGGGGAGCTGTTTTTT; CDR3: CASSLSGAYTGELFF
V: TRBV12-3/TRBV12-4; J: TRBJ2-7; size: -; D: -; DNA: TGTGCCAGCAGTTTATACGGCTCCGGAGGGGGCGAGCAGTACTTC; CDR3: CASSLYGSGGGEQYF
V: TRBV19; J: TRBJ2-7; size: -; D: TRBD2; DNA: TGTGCCAGTAGTCCAGAGCGGGAGTCTCGAAGCGAGCAGTACTTC; CDR3: CASSPERESRSEQYF
V: TRBV6-1; J: TRBJ2-7; size: many; D: TRBD2; DNA: TGTGCCAGCAGCCTGACTAGCGGGACGTACGAGCAGTACTTC; CDR3: CASSLTSGTYEQYF
V: TRBV27; J: TRBJ2-7; size: -; D: -; DNA: TGTGCCAGCAGTCCTGGCGGCATCTCGGGGGAGCAGTACTTC; CDR3: CASSPGGISGEQYF
V: TRBV13; J: TRBJ1-2; size: -; D: -; DNA: TGTGCCAGCACCCAATCGGGGGAGGCTAACTATGGCTACACCTTC; CDR3: CASTQSGEANYGYTF
V: TRBV6-1; J: TRBJ2-7; size: -; D: -; DNA: TGTGCCAGCAGTTACTCGGGGAAGCTCTACGAGCAGTCCTTC; CDR3: CASSYSGKLYEQSF
V: TRBV2; J: TRBJ2-2; size: few; D: TRBD1; DNA: TGTGCCAGCAGTGAATGGCGGGACAGGGGGAATACCGGGGAGCTGTTTTTT; CDR3: CASSEWRDRGNTGELFF
V: TRBV7-9; J: TRBJ2-2; size: -; D: TRBD2; DNA: TGTGCCAGCAGCTCGATACTCGGGACTAGCGGGGAGCTGTTTTTT; CDR3: CASSSILGTSGELFF
V: TRBV5-4; J: TRBJ2-5; size: -; D: -; DNA: TGTGCCAGCAGCTTGATGGGGGCAACAGTGGCCCAGTACTTC; CDR3: CASSLMGATVAQYF
V: TRBV6-6; J: TRBJ2-5; size: -; D: -; DNA: TGTGCCAGCAGTTTTAAATCCCGGGAGACCCAGTACTTC; CDR3: CASSFKSRETQYF
V: TRBV10-3; J: TRBJ1-4; size: many; D: -; DNA: TGTGCCATCAGCCGGACGGAAACTAATGAAAAACTGTTTTTT; CDR3: CAISRTETNEKLFF
V: TRBV9; J: TRBJ2-5; size: -; D: TRBD1; DNA: TGTGCCAGCAGCGTAGAACAGGGGAGAGAGACCCAGTACTTC; CDR3: CASSVEQGRETQYF
V: TRBV5-6; J: TRBJ1-4; size: many; D: TRBD1; DNA: TGTGCCAGCAGCTTGAAAGACAGGGCCAATGAAAAACTGTTTTTT; CDR3: CASSLKDRANEKLFF
V: TRBV24-1; J: TRBJ2-5; size: -; D: TRBD1; DNA: TGTGCCACCAGTGATTTTGGACAGGGGCAATGGGAGACCCAGTACTTC; CDR3: CATSDFGQGQWETQYF
V: TRBV12-3/TRBV12-4; J: TRBJ2-1; size: -; D: -; DNA: TGTGCCAGCAGTTTCCAACTACACAATGAGCAGTTCTTC; CDR3: CASSFQLHNEQFF
V: TRBV20-1; J: TRBJ1-1; size: -; D: -; DNA: TGCAGTGCGGGGAGGGGGAAGAACACTGAAGCTTTCTTT; CDR3: CSAGRGKNTEAFF
V: TRBV5-4; J: TRBJ1-2; size: -; D: -; DNA: TGTGCCAGCAGCTTACGGACCCAATCGGGAGGCTACACCTTC; CDR3: CASSLRTQSGGYTF
V: TRBV19; J: TRBJ2-1; size: few; D: -; DNA: TGTGCCAGTAGTATTCGGTACAATGAGCAGTTCTTC; CDR3: CASSIRYNEQFF
V: TRBV29-1; J: TRBJ2-1; size: few; D: -; DNA: TGCAGCGTGGGGGAAGGGGCCTACAATGAGCAGTTCTTC; CDR3: CSVGEGAYNEQFF
V: TRBV13; J: TRBJ2-7; size: many; D: TRBD2; DNA: TGTGCCAGCAGCCTGAGACTAGCGGGACACCTCGAGCAGTACTTC; CDR3: CASSLRLAGHLEQYF
V: TRBV15; J: TRBJ2-7; size: -; D: -; DNA: TGTGCCACCAGCAGAGAAGGGGTCTACGAGCAGTACTTC; CDR3: CATSREGVYEQYF
V: TRBV5-4; J: TRBJ2-3; size: few; D: -; DNA: TGTGCCAGCAGCCAAGATACGAGGACAGATACGCAGTATTTT; CDR3: CASSQDTRTDTQYF
V: TRBV29-1; J: TRBJ1-1; size: once; D: TRBD1; DNA: TGCAGCGCTAGACAGGGGGGCCGCAAAGCTTTCTTT; CDR3: CSARQGGRKAFF
V: TRBV20-1; J: TRBJ2-7; size: many; D: TRBD2; DNA: TGCAGTGCTAGAGGGGGACTAGCGGCGCTCGAGCAGTACTTC; CDR3: CSARGGLAALEQYF
V: TRBV5-1; J: TRBJ2-3; size: -; D: TRBD2; DNA: TGCGCCAGCAGCTTGGAGGCGGGAGGGCTCACAGATACGCAGTATTTT; CDR3: CASSLEAGGLTDTQYF
V: TRBV11-1; J: TRBJ1-4; size: many; D: -; DNA: TGTGCCAGCAGCCGGGACATTGCAACTAATGAAAAACTGTTTTTT; CDR3: CASSRDIATNEKLFF
V: TRBV29-1; J: TRBJ2-7; size: -; D: -; DNA: TGCAGCTCACCCGCCTCATACAGGGAATACGAGCAGTACTTC; CDR3: CSSPASYREYEQYF